Presented here are 13 T cell receptor beta chains from one specimen sequenced in a study of CD4 T cells in relation to SARS-CoV-2 and coronaviruses (dated by TCRdb to about 2021). CD4+ T cells from unexposed donors were collected before the COVID-19 pandemic (2011-2018). After around ten days of culture, CD4+ T cells were isolated with the EasySep CD4+ T cell isolation kit. Their antigens are not known. Library construction relied on the immunoSEQ multiplex PCR assay. As stored in TCRdb, this immuneACCESS dataset retains in-frame rearrangements with V and J assigned. A fraction of the clones does not appear; measured against another copy, unresolved V genes explain less than half of the discrepancy, and the remainder lacks a known reason. The sample table records 20,000 or so clones; just over 75% of these occur just once. The ten largest clones take up 25% to 30% of the sample. Material for sequencing was CD4+ T cells from PBMCs, cultured in vitro. The receptors come from a human donor in good health.

The chain couples TRBV2 to TRBJ2-1; maybe TRBD2 (5 bases). The CDR3 loop spans 13 amino acids. Germline-derived CDR1 and CDR2 are SNHLY and FYNNEI. The DNA of the CDR3 is TGTGTCTCGAGGCTAGCTACCTACAATGAGCAGTTCTTC. Amino acid sequence: CVSRLATYNEQFF.

The gene calls are TRBV15 and TRBJ2-1, with 11 positions matching TRBD2. Trimming cost V 3 bases and J 5 bases; bases outside gene matches: 6. The length of the CDR3 is 16 residues. Per the germline V gene, CDR1 is LNHNV and CDR2 is YYDKDF (reference sequence). CDR3: CATSRALAGAHNEQFF. CDR3 DNA sequence: TGTGCCACCAGCAGGGCACTAGCGGGAGCACACAATGAGCAGTTCTTC. Looking up the rest from reference TRBV15 and TRBJ2-1 gives the full variable domain: DAMVIQNPRYQVTQFGKPVTLSCSQTLNHNVMYWYQQKSSQAPKLLFHYYDKDFNNEADTPDNFQSRRPNTSFCFLDIRSPGLGDTAMYLCATSRALAGAHNEQFFGPGTRLTVL.

This chain links TRBV5-1 with TRBJ2-7; D remains ambiguous. The CDR3 runs 14 residues. Germline loops: CDR1 SGHRS, CDR2 YFSETQ. V was pared by 0 bases and J by 1 base, with 8 bases between. The CDR3 region has the DNA TGCGCCAGCAGCTTGGTGGGCGATTCCTACGAGCAGTACTTC. It translates to CASSLVGDSYEQYF.

The V call is TRBV4-2, the J call TRBJ1-1; 8 nucleotides align to TRBD1. The CDR3 contains 15 residues. V lost 0 bases and J lost 10; bases outside the gene matches: 10. Germline V gene data show CDR1 as LGHNA and CDR2 as YNFKEQ. In DNA, the CDR3 is TGTGCCAGCAGCCAAGAAACCGGACAGGGAAGGGGAGCTTTCTTT. This encodes CASSQETGQGRGAFF.

The CDR3 reads CASSFLRPSGTNPPYEQYF. In DNA form, the CDR3 reads TGTGCCAGCAGCTTTTTACGTCCTAGCGGGACAAATCCCCCCTACGAGCAGTACTTC. The V gene is TRBV7-9, the J gene TRBJ2-7; TRBD2 agrees at 9 bases. The CDR3 covers 19 residues. Germline CDR1 SEHNR, CDR2 FQNEAQ (reference sequence). V trimming: 3 bases; J trimming: 2 bases; junction bases outside the gene matches: 17.

V usage is TRBV5-8 and J usage is TRBJ2-3, with a possible D match to TRBD2 (6 bases). Germline-derived CDR1 and CDR2 are SGHTS and YDEGEE. V was clipped by 0 bases and J by 3 bases, with 11 bases between them. CDR3 size: 15 residues. CDR3 DNA sequence: TGTGCCAGCAGCTTGGGTCAGGGAGGTACAGATACGCAGTATTTT. Its translation is CASSLGQGGTDTQYF.

V and J are TRBV7-3 and TRBJ1-2; D is uncertain. The germline V gene encodes CDR1 SGHTA and CDR2 FQGTGA. CDR3 length: 15 amino acids. The ends were cut back, 0 bases at V and 6 bases at J, with 14 bases in the middle. This CDR3 is CASSLTVSTPDGYTF. CDR3 coding DNA: TGTGCCAGCAGCTTAACGGTATCCACACCCGATGGCTACACCTTC.

The V and J genes are TRBV30 and TRBJ2-1; D is possibly TRBD1 (5 bases). With 1 base removed from V and 4 bases from J, the gap between germline ends came to 14 bases. Germline V gene sequence: CDR1 GTSNPN, CDR2 SVGIG (reference sequence). The CDR3 runs 15 residues. This CDR3 reads CAWSGPLTAYNEQFF. The CDR3, as DNA: TGTGCCTGGAGTGGCCCCCTGACAGCATACAATGAGCAGTTCTTC.

The rearrangement uses TRBV19 and TRBJ2-3, with 7 bases fitting TRBD1. The trim removed 4 bases at V and 1 base at J, leaving 8 bases unmatched. This CDR3 comprises 16 residues. Looked up from germline, CDR1 is LNHDA and CDR2 is SQIVND (reference sequence). The CDR3 DNA is TGTGCCAGTAGTACCCTCCGGGACAGAGGCACAGATACGCAGTATTTT. It translates to CASSTLRDRGTDTQYF.

The CDR3 DNA reads as TGTGCCAGTAGTTCCAGGGACAGGGAGGGGCAGCCCCAGCATTTT. Protein: CASSSRDREGQPQHF. This chain links TRBV19 with TRBJ1-5; TRBD1 matches at 9 bases. V lost 5 bases, J lost 7 bases, and 9 bases stayed unmatched. Germline V gene data show CDR1 as LNHDA and CDR2 as SQIVND (reference sequence). This CDR3 comprises 15 residues.

The chain carries TRBV11-2 and TRBJ2-1; tentatively, D is TRBD2 (5 bases). The CDR3 contains 16 residues. In germline, CDR1 is SGHAT, CDR2 FQNNGV. The ends were cut back, 6 bases at V and 0 bases at J, with 15 bases in the middle. The CDR3 DNA sequence: TGTGCCAGCAGTTTAAGGCTAGGGAGCTCCTACAATGAGCAGTTCTTC. This sequence encodes CASSLRLGSSYNEQFF. Full variable domain (rest looked up from reference TRBV11-2 and TRBJ2-1): EAGVAQSPRYKIIEKRQSVAFWCNPISGHATLYWYQQILGQGPKLLIQFQNNGVVDDSQLPKDRFSAERLKGVDSTLKIQPAKLEDSAVYLCASSLRLGSSYNEQFFGPGTRLTVL.

The rearrangement joins TRBV27 to TRBJ2-7, with 7 positions matching TRBD1. Germline V gives CDR1 MNHEY, CDR2 SMNVEV (reference sequence). CDR3 length equals 13 residues. V was pared by 6 bases and J by 2 bases, with 4 bases of the junction left unmatched. CDR3 residues: CASRRQGTYEQYF. CDR3 nucleotide sequence: TGTGCCAGCAGGAGACAGGGTACCTACGAGCAGTACTTC.

The V gene is TRBV9, the J gene TRBJ2-1, with 10 bases aligning to TRBD2. V lost 2 bases and J lost 9; bases outside the gene matches: 11. Germline V gene lookup returns CDR1 SGDLS and CDR2 YYNGEE. The CDR3 is 16 amino acids. CDR3 DNA sequence: TGTGCCAGCAGCGTCTTAGCGGGAGGTTCCCGGGGTGAGCAGTTCTTC. This codes for CASSVLAGGSRGEQFF.